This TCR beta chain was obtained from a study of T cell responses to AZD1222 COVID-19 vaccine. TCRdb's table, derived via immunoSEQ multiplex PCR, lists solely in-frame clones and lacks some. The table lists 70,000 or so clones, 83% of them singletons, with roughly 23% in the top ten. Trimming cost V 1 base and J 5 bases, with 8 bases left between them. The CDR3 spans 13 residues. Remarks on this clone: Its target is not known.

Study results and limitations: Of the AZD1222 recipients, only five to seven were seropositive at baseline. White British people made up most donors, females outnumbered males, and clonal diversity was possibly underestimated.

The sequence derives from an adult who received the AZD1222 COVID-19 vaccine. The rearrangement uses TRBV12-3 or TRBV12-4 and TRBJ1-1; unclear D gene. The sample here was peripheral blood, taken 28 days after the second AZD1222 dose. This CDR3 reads CASSLVGWTEAFF. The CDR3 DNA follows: TGTGCCAGCAGTTTAGTTGGTTGGACTGAAGCTTTCTTT.